This T cell receptor beta chain was captured in a study of CD8 T cells in Susac syndrome. Sequencing targeted TCR beta in blood CD8+ and CD4+ T cells. A note on this clonotype: Its antigen remains unidentified.

With random hexamers, reverse transcription was performed on about 0.45 to 1 ug of RNA. TCR beta CDR3 was amplified by immunoSEQ covering 54 Vbeta and 13 Jbeta. TCRdb called the immunoSEQ multiplex PCR reads again in MiXCR, with one record for every CDR3 protein. The sample holds more than 150,000 distinct CDR3 sequences; about 95% are singletons and the top ten take around 0.16%. Notes on the study in general: TEMRA cells and active patients showed peak Susac CD8+ clonal expansion.

The source is a human donor with Susac syndrome. Material for sequencing was CD8+ T cells from PBMCs.

The DNA of the CDR3 is TGCAGTGCTTGGGACCAGGGTACTGAAGCTTTCTTT. Translation gives CSAWDQGTEAFF. The V and J genes are TRBV20-1 and TRBJ1-1, with D possibly TRBD1 on 5 matching bases. V was clipped by 5 bases and J by 5 bases, with 12 bases between them. The CDR3 has 12 residues. The germline V gene encodes CDR1 DFQATT and CDR2 SNEGSKA (reference sequence).